The source of this T cell receptor (beta chain) is a study of OX40 agonist ivuxolimab in advanced cancers. The CDR3 runs to 12 residues. V was trimmed by 4 bases and J by 3 bases, leaving 7 bases between them. Germline assignment: CDR1 MNHNS and CDR2 SASEGT. Sampling of blood occurred at baseline, cycle 4 day 1, and cycle 7 day 1. Concerning this clone itself: Its antigen is not known.

Study-wide results and limits: Dose levels from 0.1 to 3.0 mg/kg saw CD4+ and CD8+ blood T cells expand clonally by week 6. Nonresponders included some who also had low normalized T-cell clonal expansion.

Some clones are missing from TCRdb's copy, which holds only in-frame ones; the method was immunoSEQ multiplex PCR. The sample yields fewer than 60,000 clones, over 70% seen once. The chain has TRBV6-1 and TRBJ2-7; no clear D gene. The sample consisted of CD4+ or CD8+ T cells sorted from blood, taken in a trial of the OX40 agonist ivuxolimab. This TCR was recovered from an adult with an advanced solid tumor such as melanoma, head and neck, liver or kidney cancer. This CDR3 is CASSAGYYEQYF. The CDR3 DNA sequence: TGTGCCAGCAGTGCAGGATACTACGAGCAGTACTTC.